The 20 T cell receptor beta chains given below trace back to one sample, sequenced in a study of OX40 agonist ivuxolimab in advanced cancers. Sequencing was performed with immunoSEQ multiplex PCR; in TCRdb, only in-frame clones are kept and a portion is missing. The sample holds 90,000 to 100,000 clones, approximately 94% seen once. The input for sequencing was CD4+ or CD8+ T cells sorted from blood, taken in a trial of the OX40 agonist ivuxolimab. The receptors shown here come from an adult with an advanced solid tumor such as melanoma, head and neck, liver or kidney cancer.

This sequence joins TRBV28 and TRBJ2-3; D unclear. Trimming removed 3 bases from V and 0 bases from J, with 16 bases in between. The CDR3 has 17 amino acids. Germline loops: CDR1 MDHEN, CDR2 SYDVKM. The CDR3 DNA follows: TGTGCCAGCAGTTTCAGCCCTCTTGACTCGAGCACAGATACGCAGTATTTT. This codes for CASSFSPLDSSTDTQYF.

The V and J genes are TRBV5-8 and TRBJ1-1; D not resolved. Per germline, CDR1 SGHTS and CDR2 YDEGEE. The CDR3 runs 12 residues. The V gene lost 7 bases and the J gene lost 4 bases, with 11 bases spanning the gap. As DNA, the CDR3 is TGTGCCAGCTCCGAGTGGGCCACTGAAGCTTTCTTT. It translates to CASSEWATEAFF.

The gene calls are TRBV19 and TRBJ1-1; D gene uncertain. V was clipped by 2 bases and J by 1 base, with 11 bases between them. This CDR3 region has 15 residues. Germline CDR1 is LNHDA and CDR2 is SQIVND (reference sequence). In nucleotides, the CDR3 is TGTGCCAGTAGTATACTCTCAGAAGCGAACACTGAAGCTTTCTTT. It specifies CASSILSEANTEAFF.

CDR3 nucleotide sequence: TGTGCCAGCAGCTTAATGTCAGACACCATATATTTT. This translates into CASSLMSDTIYF. The rearrangement links TRBV7-2 to TRBJ1-3; D unclear. The CDR3 is 12 residues long. The V end was cut by 2 bases, the J end by 8 bases, with 7 bases between. In germline, CDR1 is SGHTA, CDR2 FQGNSA. The full variable domain, its missing parts supplied by reference TRBV7-2 and TRBJ1-3, is GAGVSQSPSNKVTEKGKDVELRCDPISGHTALYWYRQSLGQGLEFLIYFQGNSAPDKSGLPSDRFSAERTGGSVSTLTIQRTQQEDSAVYLCASSLMSDTIYFGEGSWLTVV.

J is TRBJ2-7 and V is TRBV7-9; D unclear. CDR3 length: 11 residues. The germline V and J ends were trimmed by 5 bases and 3 bases, with 5 bases remaining between them. CDR1 is SEHNR, CDR2 FQNEAQ, per germline (reference sequence). The CDR3 sequence: CASSVNYEQYF. CDR3 DNA sequence: TGTGCCAGCAGCGTAAACTACGAGCAGTACTTC.

The gene calls are TRBV7-3 and TRBJ2-1; 9 bases match TRBD2. Germline loops: CDR1 SGHTA, CDR2 FQGTGA. The CDR3 is 17 residues long. V lost 5 bases to trimming and J lost 8 bases; unmatched junction nucleotides: 16. This CDR3 reads CASSPTLLAGPGDEQFF. Written as DNA, the CDR3 is TGTGCCAGCAGCCCAACGTTGCTAGCGGGACCTGGGGATGAGCAGTTCTTC.

J is TRBJ1-4 and V is TRBV5-1, with TRBD1 identical over 8 bases. V shed 4 bases and J 5 bases; nucleotides not matched to a gene: 10. Germline V gene sequence: CDR1 SGHRS, CDR2 YFSETQ. The CDR3 covers 16 residues. The CDR3: CASSAIQGGSNEKLFF. CDR3 DNA: TGCGCCAGCAGCGCCATACAGGGGGGGTCGAATGAAAAACTGTTTTTT.

This clone has a single count. V is TRBV5-1 and J is TRBJ2-3; 11 nucleotides line up with TRBD2. The CDR3 consists of 16 residues. CDR1 is SGHRS, CDR2 YFSETQ, per germline. The J segment lost 5 bases and the V segment lost 3 bases, leaving 8 bases of the junction unmatched. CDR3 bases: TGCGCCAGCAGCTCAGCACTAGCGGGAGAAGTAGATACGCAGTATTTT. Amino acid sequence: CASSSALAGEVDTQYF.

This clone occurred once. The genes are TRBV5-4 and TRBJ1-1, with 8 bases that match TRBD1. V was pared by 4 bases and J by 4 bases, with 12 bases of the junction left unmatched. CDR3 length: 16 residues. Germline CDR1 reads SGHNT; CDR2 reads YYREEE (reference sequence). The CDR3 sequence is CASSQGRTGLSTEAFF. The CDR3 nucleotides read TGTGCCAGCAGCCAAGGTAGGACAGGGTTGAGCACTGAAGCTTTCTTT.

The V and J genes are TRBV7-9 and TRBJ2-5; 8 bases align to TRBD2. CDR1 is SEHNR and CDR2 is FQNEAQ in the germline V gene (reference sequence). Trimming removed 0 bases from V and 5 bases from J; junction bases left unmatched: 5. The length of the CDR3 is 15 residues. CDR3 residues: CASSLASGSGETQYF. In DNA form, the CDR3 reads TGTGCCAGCAGCTTAGCGAGCGGGAGTGGTGAGACCCAGTACTTC.

The rearrangement links TRBV9 to TRBJ2-7; TRBD2 agrees at 8 bases. The CDR3 covers 14 residues. The V gene end was trimmed by 4 bases and the J gene end by 2 bases; junction bases not matched to a gene: 5. CDR1 SGDLS and CDR2 YYNGEE come from the germline V gene. The CDR3 sequence: CASSTLAATYEQYF. CDR3 coding DNA: TGTGCCAGCAGCACACTAGCGGCGACCTACGAGCAGTACTTC.

CDR3 loop: CASSQDLGRHYEQYF. CDR3 nucleotides: TGTGCCAGCAGCCAAGATCTAGGACGCCACTACGAGCAGTACTTC. The chain has TRBV14 and TRBJ2-7, with D uncertain. The CDR3 spans 15 residues. The germline V and J ends were trimmed by 0 bases and 3 bases, with 12 bases remaining between them. Germline lookup yields CDR1 SGHDN and CDR2 FVKESK.

This chain links TRBV7-9 with TRBJ2-5; D unclear. This CDR3 has 15 residues. Germline CDR1 SEHNR, CDR2 FQNEAQ (reference sequence). The ends were cut back, 8 bases at V and 0 bases at J, with 16 bases in the middle. CDR3 bases: TGTGCCAGCCTTGGATCTAACATGTACCAAGAGACCCAGTACTTC. This codes for CASLGSNMYQETQYF.

The chain recombines TRBV6-5 with TRBJ2-7; TRBD1 might be the D (6 bases). The CDR3 spans 13 residues. Trimming took off 6 bases at V and 1 base at J, with 10 bases between the two ends. CDR1 is MNHEY, CDR2 SVGAGI, per germline. The CDR3 loop is CASSLGGSYEQYF. Written as DNA, the CDR3 is TGTGCCAGCAGCTTAGGGGGTTCCTACGAGCAGTACTTC.

V is TRBV27 and J is TRBJ2-7; 12 positions agree with TRBD2. This CDR3 is built from 13 residues. Germline V lookup: CDR1 MNHEY, CDR2 SMNVEV (reference sequence). The V gene end was trimmed by 10 bases and the J gene end by 4 bases; junction bases not matched to a gene: 5. Here the CDR3 DNA reads TGTGCCACTAGCGGGAGGGCCGGGTACGAGCAGTACTTC. Translating gives CATSGRAGYEQYF.

V usage is TRBV6-5 and J usage is TRBJ1-1, with unresolved D. V shed 2 bases and J shed 3 bases, with 7 bases lying between them. Germline V gives CDR1 MNHEY, CDR2 SVGAGI. The CDR3 covers 13 residues. The CDR3 is CASSYRGDTEAFF. CDR3 DNA sequence: TGTGCCAGCAGTTACCGCGGGGACACTGAAGCTTTCTTT.

V is TRBV19 and J is TRBJ2-3, with 9 bases lining up with TRBD2. Germline-derived CDR1 and CDR2 are LNHDA and SQIVND (reference sequence). V lost 4 bases and J lost 6; bases outside the gene matches: 11. The CDR3 has 16 residues. The CDR3 loop is CASSTGLAGWADTQYF. Here the CDR3 DNA reads TGTGCCAGTAGTACCGGGCTAGCGGGATGGGCCGATACGCAGTATTTT.

The J gene is TRBJ2-1, the V gene TRBV29-1; TRBD2 matches at 13 bases. Trimming took 6 bases from V and 4 from J; bases not matched to a gene: 15. CDR1 is SQVTM, CDR2 ANQGSEA, per germline. CDR3 size: 18 residues. CDR3 DNA: TGCAGCGTCGAGACACCGGGACTAGCGGGAAGAATTTACAATGAGCAGTTCTTC. It encodes CSVETPGLAGRIYNEQFF.

V gene TRBV4-3 combines with J gene TRBJ2-1; D unclear. CDR1 is LGHNA and CDR2 is YSLEER in the germline V gene. The CDR3 is 12 residues long. V lost 1 base, J lost 9 bases, and 7 bases lay in between. The CDR3 nucleotides are TGCGCCAGCAGCCAAGGTGGTGGTGAGCAGTTCTTC. It encodes CASSQGGGEQFF.

V gene TRBV9 combines with J gene TRBJ2-1; D possibly uses TRBD1 or TRBD2 (5 bases each). Trimming took off 4 bases at V and 0 bases at J, with 11 bases between the two ends. The CDR3 runs 15 residues. Germline loops: CDR1 SGDLS, CDR2 YYNGEE. Here the CDR3 reads CASSPPGTSYNEQFF. The CDR3 coding sequence is TGTGCCAGCAGCCCCCCAGGGACCTCCTACAATGAGCAGTTCTTC.